Listed here is a single T cell receptor (beta chain). No antigen is known for it. Nothing much larger sits one base from this clone, and base qualities are not available. The data stem from a study of cytomegalovirus exposure and HLA in healthy donors (TCRdb year 2017). Context from the whole study: According to an earlier analysis of around 600 of the donors, 150 million to 200 million T cells yielded some 120 million unique TCR beta sequences and 276 Gb of sequence data. Roughly five DR-DQ haplotypes were treated as single units for association and clustering because of strong linkage in the cohort. To predict cytomegalovirus infection status, the study brought together high-throughput TCR immunosequencing, statistical association of individual TCRs with disease status, and machine learning. All discovery cohort repertoires had been generated on a single sequencing platform. Rather than using new phenotypic data, the later analysis identified candidate immune exposures from TCR beta sequences and from how often those sequences occurred across donors. On average, about 200,000 unique TCR beta nucleotide sequences were sequenced per donor among a few hundred genotyped donors of the cohort, with roughly 18% of those sequences being non-productive. The T cell repertoires of 700 or so subjects were profiled by immunosequencing and related to cytomegalovirus serostatus. A later analysis re-analyzed previously published TCR beta repertoires from 660 or so donors and added high-resolution HLA genotyping to study TCR occurrence patterns. The study aimed to test whether cataloging public T cell receptors could reveal signatures of past pathogen exposure. An earlier analysis of approximately 500 of the donors applied high-throughput TCR beta sequencing to assess whether each TCR beta V gene segment acted as functional or pseudogenic. Besides the first cohort of 500 to 700 subjects, a separate validation cohort made up of around 120 different subjects was used. A later genetic analysis used genome-wide SNP genotypes for 398 of the 666 donors, treating that subset as a discovery cohort. Of the 300 to 400 genotyped donors, around 81% fell in the genetic ancestry cluster associated with self-reported Caucasian donors. Donor age, sex, ethnicity and CMV serostatus were compiled alongside the repertoire data. The number of typed donors differed by locus: 629-630 for A, B, C, DRB1 and DQB1; 522 for DQA1; around 580 for DPA1; and roughly 450 for DPB1. HLA typing included class I and class II loci at four-digit resolution. Roughly 300 gigabases of sequencing data and 80 million or so unique TCR sequences were included in an early release covering under 650 HLA-typed donors.

The library was obtained by the immunoSEQ multiplex PCR assay. For the multiplex PCR, a mixture combining 60 forward primers for TCR Vbeta segments and 13 reverse primers for TCR Jbeta segments was used. A multiplex PCR assay on genomic DNA amplified the CDR3 region of rearranged TCR beta genes. The amplified TCR beta libraries were sequenced on the Illumina HiSeq System as 87-base-pair reads. In the original analysis: A later analysis counted approximately 74 million unique TCR beta chains across the 550 to 800 repertoires, and some 11 million of these chains were shared by at least two donors. A nearest-neighbor algorithm error-corrected the raw reads and collapsed the reads into unique sequences, merging closely related sequences to remove PCR and sequencing errors. To assign V, D and J gene segments, CDR3 sequences were aligned to IMGT reference sequences. Each retained sequence needed at least a six-nucleotide match to both a V gene segment and a J gene segment. A rearrangement counted as productive if the CDR3 had no stop codons and remained in frame with V and J, and every other rearrangement counted as non-productive. Following IMGT convention, CDR3 was defined as the stretch from the second conserved V-encoded cysteine up to the conserved J-encoded phenylalanine. The earlier analysis of about 570 of the donors excluded any sequence lacking an unambiguous match to a single V gene segment. An earlier analysis of fewer than 750 of the donors called V segments functional above 56.7% productive rearrangements and segregating when the between-donor standard deviation exceeded 5%. A statistical classification framework was built to diagnose cytomegalovirus status from the catalog of TCR beta chain sequences. A later analysis assigned V and J genes by comparing TCR nucleotide sequences with IMGT/GENE-DB human TR gene sequences. The TCRdist pipeline was used in a later analysis to assign CDR3 sequences and most-parsimonious VDJ recombination scenarios. In a later analysis, each TCR beta chain was defined by its CDR3 amino acid sequence together with its V-gene family, and reads lacking a unique V-gene family were excluded. To address suspected cross-contamination and a sequencing artifact, a later analysis removed 450 to 700 highly shared, low-generation-probability nucleotide sequences. For each public chain, a later analysis derived a clonal expansion index from normalized ranks of inferred template counts within each repertoire. Generation probabilities in a later analysis came from a VDJ recombination model fitted to out-of-frame rearrangements, and those results were checked against IGoR. In a later analysis, hypergeometric tests were used to score TCR-TCR, TCR-HLA and TCR-CMV co-occurrence, with a repertoire-size bias correction applied to TCR pairs. False discovery rates were estimated in a later analysis by permuting HLA or CMV assignments 20 times. In a later analysis, co-occurring TCRs were grouped using DBSCAN, with TCRdist sequence similarity added in when clustering inside HLA-allele-positive subsets. Co-occurrence clustering excluded repertoires with fewer than 30,000 or more than 120,000 public chains, plus five with anomalous nucleotide sharing. This is the immuneACCESS table as TCRdb keeps it, with only in-frame sequences that have V and J called. A part of the clones is gone; compared with another copy, unresolved V genes explain less than half, and the rest is unexplained. The V and J calls and clone size come from that table; D and trimming were worked out from the DNA. The sample includes roughly 220,000 clones, with around 85% observed a single time. The ten largest clones represent less than 2% of the sample.

Overall study results and their limits: Immune exposure information for the cohort was limited to CMV serostatus. It was suggested by the authors that the approach could potentially be generalized to other disease states and immunological phenotypes. While some public TCRs were present in many individuals, most TCR sequences turned up only very rarely across donors. Correlated functional status among segregating V segments might reflect linkage disequilibrium, but an unknown experimental factor could not be ruled out. A further reported finding was that TCR beta sequences accurately predicted the HLA-A and HLA-B alleles for most subjects in the first cohort. In a later analysis, the rate of TCR association differed among HLA loci, with DRB1 alleles having the most associated TCRs and HLA-C alleles having the fewest. Compared with the roughly 600-donor mean, donors in an Asian-associated ancestry cluster had fewer N-insertions in productive TCRs, according to a later genetic analysis. When HLA alleles, especially DR and DQ, strongly co-occurred, attributing TCR associations to individual alleles was difficult. Because some donors lacked HLA typing at each locus, the association tests relied only on the typed subset. According to a later analysis, parvovirus B19, influenza, CMV and Epstein-Barr virus appeared linked to several top co-occurrence clusters. A group of highly shared sequence variants was considered likely to be a technical artifact of the sequencing pipeline. The study gave a list of over 150 TCR beta chains associated with cytomegalovirus. Some IMGT-functional V segments, including TRBV6-2 and TRBV6-3, could not be distinguished by the 87-base-pair reads and were therefore excluded. Compared with equally common non-associated chains, HLA-associated TCR beta chains in a later analysis were more clonally expanded and had lower generation probabilities. In this cohort, only TCR beta chains were sequenced, and detectable features were limited by the absence of alpha or paired-chain data. Three of the identified cytomegalovirus-associated TCR beta chains were confirmed in vitro to be specific for cytomegalovirus antigens. The classifier was reported to diagnose cytomegalovirus status with high specificity and sensitivity in both the original cohort and the validation cohort. In a later genetic analysis, a missense DCLRE1C variant was associated with V-gene and J-gene trimming of TCR beta chains, and the association was replicated in an independent cohort. Presence/absence analyses assumed roughly uniform sequencing depth across donors, an assumption that may not hold. In an earlier analysis of about 600 of the donors, most TCR beta V segments appeared in productive rearrangements about 87% or about 30% of the time, broadly matching IMGT annotations. Specific HLA alleles were associated with 18,000 or so TCR beta sequences at a false discovery rate of 0.05 in a later analysis. Roughly 17 rarely observed V segments, including chromosome 9 orphons, were excluded from the earlier analysis of several hundred of the donors because counts were too low. A later analysis found that most CMV-associated TCR beta chains appeared HLA-restricted, with HLA associations seemingly driven largely by CMV exposure.

From its cysteine to its phenylalanine, the CDR3 spans 16 amino acids. Only the CDR3 DNA is retained, 48 bases long and in frame from the first base. V sheds 4 bases and J sheds 0 bases, leaving 13 bases between their ends. From a lookup of the germline V gene (reference sequence), CDR1 and CDR2 are MNHEY and SMNVEV. The cohort comprised hundreds of healthy bone marrow donors. At the time of sampling, all cohort members were nominally healthy, though unrecorded immune exposures were likely present. The donor was CMV seronegative and belonged to the group of 352 seronegative cohort members. Every donor gave a peripheral blood sample, and the peripheral blood mononuclear cells from that sample were used for TCR beta sequencing. The Qiagen DNeasy Blood Extraction Kit was used to extract genomic DNA from the blood cell samples.

This TCR was sampled from a man aged 45-65 years in good health and CMV-seronegative. The material sequenced was PBMCs. The chain is encoded by TRBV27 joined to TRBJ2-1; TRBD1 could be the D gene, as 5 bases match. At the DNA level, the sequence is TGTGCCAGCAGTTATAGGGGCACGAGCTCCTACAATGAGCAGTTCTTC. It is translated as CASSYRGTSSYNEQFF.